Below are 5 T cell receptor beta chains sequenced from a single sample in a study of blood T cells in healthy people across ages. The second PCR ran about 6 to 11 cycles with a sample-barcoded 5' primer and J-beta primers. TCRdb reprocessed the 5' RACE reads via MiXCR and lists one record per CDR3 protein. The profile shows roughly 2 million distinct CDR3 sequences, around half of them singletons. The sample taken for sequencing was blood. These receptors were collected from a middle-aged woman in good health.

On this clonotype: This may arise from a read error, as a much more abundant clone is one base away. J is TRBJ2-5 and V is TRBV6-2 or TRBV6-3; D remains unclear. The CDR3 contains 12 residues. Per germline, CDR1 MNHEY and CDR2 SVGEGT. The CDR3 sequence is CAGSQTQETQYF. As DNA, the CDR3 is TGTGCCGGCAGTCAAACGCAAGAGACCCAGTACTTC.

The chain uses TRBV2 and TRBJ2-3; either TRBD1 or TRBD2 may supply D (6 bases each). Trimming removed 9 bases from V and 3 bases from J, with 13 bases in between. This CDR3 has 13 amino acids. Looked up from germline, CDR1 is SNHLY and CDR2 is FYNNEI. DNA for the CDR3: TGTGCCAGGAGAGGGGGGAGAACAGATACGCAGTATTTT. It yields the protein CARRGGRTDTQYF.

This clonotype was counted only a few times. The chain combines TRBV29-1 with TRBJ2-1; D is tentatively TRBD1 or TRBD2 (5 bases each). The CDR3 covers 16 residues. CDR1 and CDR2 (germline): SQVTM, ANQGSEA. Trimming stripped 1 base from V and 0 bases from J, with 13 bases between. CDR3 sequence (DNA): TGCAGCGTTGAAGGGGGGAAGGATAGCTCCTACAATGAGCAGTTCTTC. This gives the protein CSVEGGKDSSYNEQFF.

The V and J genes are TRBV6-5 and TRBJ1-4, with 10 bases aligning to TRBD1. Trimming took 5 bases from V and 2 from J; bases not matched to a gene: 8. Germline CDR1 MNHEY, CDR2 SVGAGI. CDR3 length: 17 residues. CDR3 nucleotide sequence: TGTGCCAGCAGTACACGGACAGGGGGTGGGACTAATGAAAAACTGTTTTTT. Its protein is CASSTRTGGGTNEKLFF.

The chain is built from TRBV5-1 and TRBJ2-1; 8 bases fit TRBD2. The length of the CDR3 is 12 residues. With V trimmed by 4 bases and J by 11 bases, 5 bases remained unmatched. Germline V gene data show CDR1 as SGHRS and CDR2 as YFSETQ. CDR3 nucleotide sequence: TGCGCCAGCAGCCCCACTAGCGGAAAGCAGTTCTTC. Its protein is CASSPTSGKQFF.